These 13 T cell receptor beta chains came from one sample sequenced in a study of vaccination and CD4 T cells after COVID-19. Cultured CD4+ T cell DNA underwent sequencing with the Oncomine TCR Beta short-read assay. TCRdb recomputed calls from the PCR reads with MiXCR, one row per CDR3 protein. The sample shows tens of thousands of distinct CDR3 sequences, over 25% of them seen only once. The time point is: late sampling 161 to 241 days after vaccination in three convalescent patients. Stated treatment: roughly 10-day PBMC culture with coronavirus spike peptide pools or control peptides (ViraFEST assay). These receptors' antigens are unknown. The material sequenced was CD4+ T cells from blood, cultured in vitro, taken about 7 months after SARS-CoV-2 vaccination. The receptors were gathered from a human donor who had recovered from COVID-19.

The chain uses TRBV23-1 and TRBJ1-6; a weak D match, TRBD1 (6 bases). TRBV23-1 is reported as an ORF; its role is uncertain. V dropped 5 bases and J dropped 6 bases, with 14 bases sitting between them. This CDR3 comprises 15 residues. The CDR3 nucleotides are TGCGCCAGCAGTTACCTCGCCAGGGGTAATTCACCCCTCCACTTT. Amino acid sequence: CASSYLARGNSPLHF.

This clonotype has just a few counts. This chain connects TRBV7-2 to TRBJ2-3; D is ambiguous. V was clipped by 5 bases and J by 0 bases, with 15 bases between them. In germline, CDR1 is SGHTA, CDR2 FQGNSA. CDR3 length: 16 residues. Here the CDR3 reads CASSPLGWQSTDTQYF. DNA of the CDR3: TGTGCCAGCAGCCCCTTGGGGTGGCAGAGCACAGATACGCAGTATTTT.

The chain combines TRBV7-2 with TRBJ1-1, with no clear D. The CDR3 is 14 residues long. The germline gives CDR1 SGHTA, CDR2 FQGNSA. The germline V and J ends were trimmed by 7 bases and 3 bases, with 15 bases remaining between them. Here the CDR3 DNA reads TGTGCCAGCACCCTATCTAACGGATACACTGAAGCTTTCTTT. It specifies CASTLSNGYTEAFF.

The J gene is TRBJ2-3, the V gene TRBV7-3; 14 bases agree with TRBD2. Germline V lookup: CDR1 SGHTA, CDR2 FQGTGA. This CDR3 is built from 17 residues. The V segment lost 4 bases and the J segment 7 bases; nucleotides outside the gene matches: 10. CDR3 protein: CASSSEGTSGSWNTQYF. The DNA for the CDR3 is TGTGCCAGCAGCTCCGAAGGGACTAGCGGGAGCTGGAATACGCAGTATTTT.

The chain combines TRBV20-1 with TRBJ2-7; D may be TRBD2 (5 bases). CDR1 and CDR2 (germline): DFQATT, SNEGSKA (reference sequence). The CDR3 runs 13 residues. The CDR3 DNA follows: TGCGTAAGCTCAAGGACGGGAACCTACGAGCAGTACTTC. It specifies CVSSRTGTYEQYF.

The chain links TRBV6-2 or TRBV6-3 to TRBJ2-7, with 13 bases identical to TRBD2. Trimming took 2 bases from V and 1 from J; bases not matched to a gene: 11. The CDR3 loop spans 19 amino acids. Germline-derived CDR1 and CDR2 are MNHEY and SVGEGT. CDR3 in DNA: TGTGCCAGCAGTTACCCCCGACTAGCGGGAGGCTCACAGTCCTACGAGCAGTACTTC. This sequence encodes CASSYPRLAGGSQSYEQYF.

The CDR3 sequence: CASSYGQDNNHPRTVCYYSPLHF. The CDR3, as DNA: TGTGCCAGCAGTTACGGGCAGGACAACAATCACCCTAGAACGGTTTGTTATTATTCACCCCTCCACTTT. V and J are TRBV6-5 and TRBJ1-6; D is perhaps TRBD1 (5 bases). Germline lookup yields CDR1 MNHEY and CDR2 SVGAGI. The CDR3 length is 23 residues. The germline V and J ends were trimmed by 2 bases and 8 bases, with 37 bases remaining between them.

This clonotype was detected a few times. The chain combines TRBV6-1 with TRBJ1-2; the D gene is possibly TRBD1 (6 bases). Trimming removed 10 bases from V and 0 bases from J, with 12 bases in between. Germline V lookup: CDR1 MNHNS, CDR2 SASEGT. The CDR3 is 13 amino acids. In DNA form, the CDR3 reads TGTGCCACGAGAGGGGGAGCTAACTATGGCTACACCTTC. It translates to CATRGGANYGYTF.

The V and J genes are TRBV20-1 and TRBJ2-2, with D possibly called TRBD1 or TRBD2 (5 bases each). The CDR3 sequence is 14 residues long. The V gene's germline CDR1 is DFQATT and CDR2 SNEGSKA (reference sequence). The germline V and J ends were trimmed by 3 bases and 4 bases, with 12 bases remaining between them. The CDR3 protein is CSASAQRGTGELFF. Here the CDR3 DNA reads TGCAGTGCTAGCGCGCAGAGGGGCACCGGGGAGCTGTTTTTT.

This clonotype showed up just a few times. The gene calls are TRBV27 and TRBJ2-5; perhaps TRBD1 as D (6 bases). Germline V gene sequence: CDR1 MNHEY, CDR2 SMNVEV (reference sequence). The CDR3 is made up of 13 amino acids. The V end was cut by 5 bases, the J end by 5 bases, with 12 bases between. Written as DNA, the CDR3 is TGTGCCAGCAGTCGACAGGAGCGGGAGACCCAGTACTTC. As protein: CASSRQERETQYF.

The chain's CDR3 is CARPGGYEQYF. CDR3 DNA: TGTGCCAGACCAGGGGGATACGAGCAGTACTTC. J is TRBJ2-7 and V is TRBV6-2 or TRBV6-3, with TRBD1 matching 7 bases. CDR1 and CDR2 from the germline V gene are MNHEY and SVGEGT. This CDR3 has 11 residues. Germline trimming cut 9 bases from V and 4 bases from J; bases unmatched to any gene: 3.

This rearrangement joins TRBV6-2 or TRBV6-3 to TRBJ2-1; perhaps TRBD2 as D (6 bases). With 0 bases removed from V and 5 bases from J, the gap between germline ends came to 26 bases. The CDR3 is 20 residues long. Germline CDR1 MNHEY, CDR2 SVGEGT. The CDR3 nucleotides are TGTGCCAGCAGTTACTCGCTGACTAGGCTGAGGGTACGGGTTAACAATGAGCAGTTCTTC. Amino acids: CASSYSLTRLRVRVNNEQFF.

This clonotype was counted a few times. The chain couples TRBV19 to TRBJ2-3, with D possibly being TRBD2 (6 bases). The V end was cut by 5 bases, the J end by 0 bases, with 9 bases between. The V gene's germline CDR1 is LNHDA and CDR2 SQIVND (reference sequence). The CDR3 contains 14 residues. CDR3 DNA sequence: TGTGCCAGTAGTGAGCGGGCGAGCACAGATACGCAGTATTTT. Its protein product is CASSERASTDTQYF.